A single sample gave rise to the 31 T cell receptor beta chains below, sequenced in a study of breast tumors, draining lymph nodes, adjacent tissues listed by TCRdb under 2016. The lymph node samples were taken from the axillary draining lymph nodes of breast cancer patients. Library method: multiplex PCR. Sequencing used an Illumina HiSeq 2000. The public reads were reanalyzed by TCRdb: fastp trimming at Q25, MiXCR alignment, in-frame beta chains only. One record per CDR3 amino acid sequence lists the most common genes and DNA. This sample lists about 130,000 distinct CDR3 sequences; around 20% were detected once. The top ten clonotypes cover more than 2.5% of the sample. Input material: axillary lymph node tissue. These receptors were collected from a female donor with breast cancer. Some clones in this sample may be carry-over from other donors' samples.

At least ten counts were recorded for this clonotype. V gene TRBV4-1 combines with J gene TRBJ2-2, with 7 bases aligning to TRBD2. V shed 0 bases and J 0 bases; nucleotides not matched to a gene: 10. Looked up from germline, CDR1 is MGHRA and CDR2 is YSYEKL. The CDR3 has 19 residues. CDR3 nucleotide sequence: TGCGCCAGCAGCCAAGAGGCTAGCGGAGACAGATCGAACACCGGGGAGCTGTTTTTT. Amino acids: CASSQEASGDRSNTGELFF.

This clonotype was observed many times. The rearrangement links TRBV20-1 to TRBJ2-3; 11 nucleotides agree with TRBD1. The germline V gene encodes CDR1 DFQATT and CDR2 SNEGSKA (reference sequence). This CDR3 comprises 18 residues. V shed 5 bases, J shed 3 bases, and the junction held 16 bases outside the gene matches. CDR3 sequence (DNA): TGCAGTGCTGCATTAATACTTCCGGGACAGGGGGTGACAGATACGCAGTATTTT. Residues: CSAALILPGQGVTDTQYF.

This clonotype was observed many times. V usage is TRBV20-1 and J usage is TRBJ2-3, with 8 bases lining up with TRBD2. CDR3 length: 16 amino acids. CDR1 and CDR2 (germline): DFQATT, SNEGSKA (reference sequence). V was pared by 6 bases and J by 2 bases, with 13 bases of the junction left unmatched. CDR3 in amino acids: CSAEGGSGALTDTQYF. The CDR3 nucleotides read TGCAGTGCCGAGGGGGGTAGCGGGGCTCTCACAGATACGCAGTATTTT.

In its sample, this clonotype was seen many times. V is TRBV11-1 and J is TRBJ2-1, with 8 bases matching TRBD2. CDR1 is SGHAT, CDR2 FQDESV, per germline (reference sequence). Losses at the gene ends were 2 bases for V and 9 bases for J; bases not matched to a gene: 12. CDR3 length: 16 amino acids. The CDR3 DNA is TGTGCCAGCAGCTTAAGTAGCGGGACTAGGGGAGCTGAGCAGTTCTTC. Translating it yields CASSLSSGTRGAEQFF.

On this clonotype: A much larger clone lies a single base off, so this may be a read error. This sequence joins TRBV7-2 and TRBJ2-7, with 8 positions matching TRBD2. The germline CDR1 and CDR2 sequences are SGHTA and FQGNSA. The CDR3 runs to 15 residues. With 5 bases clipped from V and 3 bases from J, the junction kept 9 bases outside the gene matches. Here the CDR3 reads CASSPGGEGGYEQYF. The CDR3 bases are TGTGCCAGCAGCCCGGGAGGGGAGGGGGGCTACGAGCAGTACTTC.

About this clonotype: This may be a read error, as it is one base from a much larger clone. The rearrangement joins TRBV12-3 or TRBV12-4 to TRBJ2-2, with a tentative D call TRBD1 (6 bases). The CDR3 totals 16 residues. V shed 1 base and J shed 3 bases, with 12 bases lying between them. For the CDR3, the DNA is TGTGCCAGCAGTTTAGTGGGGGCCCCGGACACCGGGGAGCTGTTTTTT. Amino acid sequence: CASSLVGAPDTGELFF.

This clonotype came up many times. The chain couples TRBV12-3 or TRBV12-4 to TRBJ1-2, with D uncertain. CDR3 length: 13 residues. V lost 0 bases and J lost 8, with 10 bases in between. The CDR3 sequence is CASSLAGTGGYTF. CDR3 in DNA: TGTGCCAGCAGTTTAGCAGGAACCGGGGGCTACACCTTC.

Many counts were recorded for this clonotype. In nucleotides, the CDR3 is TGCAGTGCTTTGGACGCGCGGCCAGAGACCCAGTACTTC. This sequence encodes CSALDARPETQYF. This chain connects TRBV20-1 to TRBJ2-5; D is unresolved. Germline CDR1 DFQATT, CDR2 SNEGSKA (reference sequence). This CDR3 has 13 amino acids. The germline V and J ends were trimmed by 5 bases and 4 bases, with 14 bases remaining between them.

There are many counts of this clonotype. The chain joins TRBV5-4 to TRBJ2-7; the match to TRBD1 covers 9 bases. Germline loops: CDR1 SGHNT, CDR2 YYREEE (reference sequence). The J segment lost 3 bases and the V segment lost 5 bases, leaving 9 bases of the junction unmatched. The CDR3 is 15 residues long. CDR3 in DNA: TGTGCCAGCAGTTCGCCCGGGACAGGGCGCTACGAGCAGTACTTC. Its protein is CASSSPGTGRYEQYF.

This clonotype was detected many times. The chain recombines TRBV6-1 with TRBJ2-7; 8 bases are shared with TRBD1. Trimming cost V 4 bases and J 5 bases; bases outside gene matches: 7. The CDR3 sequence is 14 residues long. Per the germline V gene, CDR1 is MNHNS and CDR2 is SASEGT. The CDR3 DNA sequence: TGTGCCAGCAGTGCCGGGACAGGCTTCCACGAGCAGTACTTC. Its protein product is CASSAGTGFHEQYF.

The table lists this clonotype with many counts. The CDR3 bases are TGTGCCAGCAGCTTGGGCGGACCCTCCTCCTACAATGAGCAGTTCTTC. Amino acid sequence: CASSLGGPSSYNEQFF. V usage is TRBV5-5 and J usage is TRBJ2-1; D remains ambiguous. The CDR3 runs to 16 residues. V was pared by 0 bases and J by 0 bases, with 10 bases between. Germline-derived CDR1 and CDR2 are SGHKS and YYEKEE (reference sequence). Full variable domain (missing parts from reference TRBV5-5 and TRBJ2-1): DAGVTQSPTHLIKTRGQQVTLRCSPISGHKSVSWYQQVLGQGPQFIFQYYEKEERGRGNFPDRFSARQFPNYSSELNVNALLLGDSALYLCASSLGGPSSYNEQFFGPGTRLTVL.

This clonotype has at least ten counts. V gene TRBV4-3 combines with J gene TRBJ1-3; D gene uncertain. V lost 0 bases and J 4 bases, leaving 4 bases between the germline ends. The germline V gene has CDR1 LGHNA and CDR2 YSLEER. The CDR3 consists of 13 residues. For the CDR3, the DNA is TGCGCCAGCAGCCAAGATGCCGGAAACACCATATATTTT. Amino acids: CASSQDAGNTIYF.

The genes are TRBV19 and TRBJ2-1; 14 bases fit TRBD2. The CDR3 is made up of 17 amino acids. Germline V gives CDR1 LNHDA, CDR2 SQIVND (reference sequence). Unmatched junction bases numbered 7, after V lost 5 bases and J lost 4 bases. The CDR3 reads CASSGGLAGEIYNEQFF. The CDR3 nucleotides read TGTGCCAGTAGTGGGGGACTAGCGGGGGAAATTTACAATGAGCAGTTCTTC.

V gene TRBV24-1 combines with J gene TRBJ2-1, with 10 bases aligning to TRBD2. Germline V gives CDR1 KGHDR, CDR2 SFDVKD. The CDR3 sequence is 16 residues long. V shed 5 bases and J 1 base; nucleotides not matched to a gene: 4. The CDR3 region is CATSARLAGSYNEQFF. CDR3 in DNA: TGTGCCACCAGTGCCCGACTAGCGGGTTCCTACAATGAGCAGTTCTTC.

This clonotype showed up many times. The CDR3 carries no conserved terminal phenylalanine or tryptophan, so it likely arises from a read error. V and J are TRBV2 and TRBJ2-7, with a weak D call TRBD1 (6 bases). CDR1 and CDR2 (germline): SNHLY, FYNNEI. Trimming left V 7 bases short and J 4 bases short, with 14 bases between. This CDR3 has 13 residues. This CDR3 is CASNYARGYEQYL. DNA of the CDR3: TGTGCCAGCAACTATGCCAGGGGATACGAGCAGTACCTC.

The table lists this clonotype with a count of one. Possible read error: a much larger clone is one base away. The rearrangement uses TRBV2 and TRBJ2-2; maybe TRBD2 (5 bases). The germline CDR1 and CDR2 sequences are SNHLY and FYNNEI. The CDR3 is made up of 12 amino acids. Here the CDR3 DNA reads TGTGCCAGCAGTTCCGTGTTCGGGGAGCTGCTTTTT. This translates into CASSSVFGELLF.

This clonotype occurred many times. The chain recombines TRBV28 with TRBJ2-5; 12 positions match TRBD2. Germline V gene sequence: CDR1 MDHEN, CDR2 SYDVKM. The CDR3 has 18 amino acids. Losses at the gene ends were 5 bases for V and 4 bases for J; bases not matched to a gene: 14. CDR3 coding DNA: TGTGCCAGCAGTCCCATTCGGCTAGCGGGAGGGCCGGGAGAGACCCAGTACTTC. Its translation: CASSPIRLAGGPGETQYF.

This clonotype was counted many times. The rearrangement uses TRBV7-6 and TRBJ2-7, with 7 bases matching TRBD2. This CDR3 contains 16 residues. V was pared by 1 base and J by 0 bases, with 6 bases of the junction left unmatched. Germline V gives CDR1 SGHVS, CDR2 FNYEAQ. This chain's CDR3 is CASSLGGGGSSYEQYF. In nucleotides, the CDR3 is TGTGCCAGCAGCTTAGGGGGCGGGGGTTCCTCCTACGAGCAGTACTTC.

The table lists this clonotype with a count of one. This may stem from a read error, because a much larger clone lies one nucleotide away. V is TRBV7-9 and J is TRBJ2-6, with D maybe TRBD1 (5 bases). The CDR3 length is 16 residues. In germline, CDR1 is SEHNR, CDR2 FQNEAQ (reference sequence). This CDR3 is CASSLAVPSGANVLAF. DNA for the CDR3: TGTGCCAGCAGCTTAGCGGTCCCATCTGGGGCCAACGTCCTGGCTTTC. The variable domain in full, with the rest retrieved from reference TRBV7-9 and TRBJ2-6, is DTGVSQNPRHKITKRGQNVTFRCDPISEHNRLYWYRQTLGQGPEFLTYFQNEAQLEKSRLLSDRFSAERPKGSFSTLEIQRTEQGDSAMYLCASSLAVPSGANVLAFGAGSRLTVL.

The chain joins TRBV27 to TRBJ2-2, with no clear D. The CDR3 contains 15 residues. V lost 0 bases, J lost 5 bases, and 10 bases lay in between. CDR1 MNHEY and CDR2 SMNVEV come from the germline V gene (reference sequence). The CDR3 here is CASSLSLVSTGELFF. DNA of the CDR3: TGTGCCAGCAGTTTATCCCTAGTCTCGACCGGGGAGCTGTTTTTT.

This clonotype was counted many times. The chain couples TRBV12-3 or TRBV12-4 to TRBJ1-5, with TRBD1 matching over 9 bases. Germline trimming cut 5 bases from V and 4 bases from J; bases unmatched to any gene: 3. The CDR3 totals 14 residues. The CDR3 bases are TGTGCCAGCAGTCGGACAGGGGCAAATCAGCCCCAGCATTTT. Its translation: CASSRTGANQPQHF.

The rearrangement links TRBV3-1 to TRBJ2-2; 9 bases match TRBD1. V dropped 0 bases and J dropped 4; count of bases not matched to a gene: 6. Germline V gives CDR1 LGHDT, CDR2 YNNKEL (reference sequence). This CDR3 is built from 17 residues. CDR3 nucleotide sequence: TGTGCCAGCAGCCAAGAGCGGGGGACAGGGTCCACCGGGGAGCTGTTTTTT. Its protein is CASSQERGTGSTGELFF. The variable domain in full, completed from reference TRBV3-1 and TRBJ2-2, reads DTAVSQTPKYLVTQMGNDKSIKCEQNLGHDTMYWYKQDSKKFLKIMFSYNNKELIINETVPNRFSPKSPDKAHLNLHINSLELGDSAVYFCASSQERGTGSTGELFFGEGSRLTVL.

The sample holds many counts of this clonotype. The DNA of the CDR3 is TGCAGTGCGGCCGGGACTAGTAGGTCTAGCACAGATACGCAGTATTTT. Translation: CSAAGTSRSSTDTQYF. The chain combines TRBV20-1 with TRBJ2-3; TRBD2 matches at 8 bases. This CDR3 spans 16 amino acids. After removal of 6 bases from V and 0 bases from J, the junction contained 11 bases not matched to a gene. Germline V gives CDR1 DFQATT, CDR2 SNEGSKA (reference sequence).

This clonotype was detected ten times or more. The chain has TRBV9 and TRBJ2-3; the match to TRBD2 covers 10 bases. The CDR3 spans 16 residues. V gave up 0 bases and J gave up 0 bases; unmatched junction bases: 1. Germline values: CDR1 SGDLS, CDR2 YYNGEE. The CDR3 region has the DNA TGTGCCAGCAGCGTAGTGACTAGCGGGAGCACAGATACGCAGTATTTT. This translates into CASSVVTSGSTDTQYF. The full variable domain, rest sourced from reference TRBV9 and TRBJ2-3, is DSGVTQTPKHLITATGQRVTLRCSPRSGDLSVYWYQQSLDQGLQFLIQYYNGEERAKGNILERFSAQQFPDLHSELNLSSLELGDSALYFCASSVVTSGSTDTQYFGPGTRLTVL.

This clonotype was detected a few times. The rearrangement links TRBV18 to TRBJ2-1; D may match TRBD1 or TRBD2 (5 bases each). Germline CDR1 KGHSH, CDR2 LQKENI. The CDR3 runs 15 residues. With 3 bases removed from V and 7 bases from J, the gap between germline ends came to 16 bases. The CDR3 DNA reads TGTGCCAGCTCACCCCCCGCGCAGGGCGGGAATGAGCAGTTCTTC. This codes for CASSPPAQGGNEQFF.

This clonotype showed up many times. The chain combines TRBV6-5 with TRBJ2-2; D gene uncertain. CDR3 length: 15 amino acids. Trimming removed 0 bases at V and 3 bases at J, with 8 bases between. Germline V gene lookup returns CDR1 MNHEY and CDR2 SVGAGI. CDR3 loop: CASSYSESDTGELFF. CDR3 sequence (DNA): TGTGCCAGCAGTTACTCTGAATCGGACACCGGGGAGCTGTTTTTT.

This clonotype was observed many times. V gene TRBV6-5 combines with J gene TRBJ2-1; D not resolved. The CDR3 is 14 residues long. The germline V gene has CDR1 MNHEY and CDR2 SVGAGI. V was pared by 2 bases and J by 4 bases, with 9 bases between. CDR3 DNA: TGTGCCAGCAGTTACGGGCAGTTTTACAATGAGCAGTTCTTC. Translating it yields CASSYGQFYNEQFF.

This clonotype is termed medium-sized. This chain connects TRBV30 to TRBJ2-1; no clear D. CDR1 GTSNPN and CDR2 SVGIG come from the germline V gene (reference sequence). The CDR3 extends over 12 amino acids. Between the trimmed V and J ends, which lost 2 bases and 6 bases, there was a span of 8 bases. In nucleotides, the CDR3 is TGTGCCTGGAGTAGGCTGGGCAATGAGCAGTTCTTC. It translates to CAWSRLGNEQFF. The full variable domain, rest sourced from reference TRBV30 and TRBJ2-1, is SQTIHQWPATLVQPVGSPLSLECTVEGTSNPNLYWYRQAAGRGLQLLFYSVGIGQISSEVPQNLSASRPQDRQFILSSKKLLLSDSGFYLCAWSRLGNEQFFGPGTRLTVL.

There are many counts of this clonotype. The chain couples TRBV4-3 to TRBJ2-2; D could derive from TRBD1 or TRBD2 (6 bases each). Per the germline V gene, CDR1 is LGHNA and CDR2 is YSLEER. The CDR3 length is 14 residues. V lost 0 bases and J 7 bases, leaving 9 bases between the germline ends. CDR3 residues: CASSQDRGGGELFF. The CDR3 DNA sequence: TGCGCCAGCAGCCAAGACAGGGGAGGCGGGGAGCTGTTTTTT.

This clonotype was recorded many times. CDR3 coding DNA: TGCGCCAGCAGCAGGAGCGGGACGCCGATAGGGGAGACCCAGTACTTC. It translates to CASSRSGTPIGETQYF. The chain combines TRBV4-1 with TRBJ2-5, with 7 nucleotides matching TRBD2. V was clipped by 5 bases and J by 5 bases; unmatched bases: 14. The CDR3 spans 16 residues. CDR1 MGHRA and CDR2 YSYEKL come from the germline V gene.

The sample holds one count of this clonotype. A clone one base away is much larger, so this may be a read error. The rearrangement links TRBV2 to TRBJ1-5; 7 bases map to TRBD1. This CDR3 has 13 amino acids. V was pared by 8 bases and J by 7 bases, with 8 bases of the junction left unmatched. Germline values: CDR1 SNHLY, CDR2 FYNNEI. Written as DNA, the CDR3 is TGTGCCAGCCCATACCAGGGGGGACAGCCCCAGCATTTT. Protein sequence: CASPYQGGQPQHF.